This T cell receptor beta chain derives from a study of Ad26.COV2.S vaccination and SARS-CoV-2 variants (dated by TCRdb to the early 2020s). Broadly, across the study: Vaccine-arm donors came from COV1001, a multicentre, randomized, double-blind, placebo-controlled phase I-IIa trial of Ad26.COV2.S in healthy adults. Throughout the experiments and outcome assessment, investigators stayed blinded to trial group allocation. Ad26.COV2.S was given intramuscularly at 5x10^10 or 1x10^11 viral particles, as a single shot or as two shots 56 days apart. The TCR-sequenced set comprised about 32 samples: some 19 Ad26.COV2.S vaccine recipients, 5 placebo recipients and 8 SARS-CoV-2 convalescent individuals. Sequencing of the TCRbeta repertoire served to evaluate the specificity and breadth of SARS-CoV-2-reactive T cell receptors following Ad26.COV2.S vaccination. Trial participants were randomized into five groups of five: low-dose or high-dose Ad26.COV2.S given once or twice, or placebo on both occasions. Results and caveats for the whole study, not just this receptor: Comparable non-spike TCR breadth was observed between vaccine and placebo recipients, consistent with only spike being contained in the vaccine. The study was not powered for comparison of responses between vaccine doses or regimens. Ad26.COV2.S recipients had higher spike-specific TCR breadth than placebo recipients (P = 0.0014). Substantial breadth of spike-specific CD8+ and CD4+ T cell responses was reported after vaccination. The authors noted that total T cell responses may have been underestimated by the TCR breadth and depth analyses.

Points on this clone: The target of this receptor is not known. There are no base qualities to consult, and no much larger clone falls within one base.

TCRbeta CDR3 regions were sequenced with the immunoSEQ Assay. After extraction, genomic DNA underwent amplification by bias-controlled multiplex PCR, followed by high-throughput sequencing. As for how the authors treated the data: To quantify the absolute abundance of each unique TCRbeta CDR3 region, sequences were collapsed and filtered. T cell fraction was estimated by normalizing TCRbeta template counts to usable DNA, which was measured by amplifying reference genes present in all nucleated cells. Repertoire TCRs were annotated as SARS-CoV-2-specific by exact matching of V gene, CDR3 amino acid sequence and J gene to a known reactive TCR set. The reference SARS-CoV-2 TCR set was derived from MIRA and filtered for enrichment in COVID-19-positive ImmuneCODE repertoires, a step that removed public or cross-reactive TCRs. Drawing on the MIRA antigens, annotated TCRs were analysed further at the level of specific ORF or position within ORF. Breadth was defined as annotated unique rearrangements over total unique productive rearrangements; depth was the summed frequency of those rearrangements. TCR breadth was compared between groups using two-sided Wilcoxon rank-sum tests. TCRdb took this table from immuneACCESS and kept in-frame rearrangements with V and J called. Such tables lack part of the clones; where checked against another copy, unresolved V genes explain under half of the gap, and the rest is unexplained. Clone size and the V and J calls come from that table; the DNA yielded D and trimming. The sample records hundreds of thousands of clones, roughly 90% of which are singletons. The ten largest clones add up to roughly 1.5% of the sample.

The germline V gene encodes CDR1 LGHDT and CDR2 YNNKEL (reference sequence). The CDR3 runs 13 residues from the cysteine to the phenylalanine. Only the CDR3 DNA stays, 39 bases, in frame from base 1. V is cut by 4 bases and J by 4 bases, and the space between the germline ends is 10 bases. Read against the paper, the sample's treatment or condition label means: 15 to 20 received Ad26.COV2.S at low or high dose, single or two shots; 5 received placebo; per-sample allocation not given. Repertoires of vaccine and placebo recipients were sequenced from samples collected on day 63 after the first injection. In Cohort 1b, some 25 adults aged 18-55 years were enrolled at a single site in Boston, USA, between 29 July and 7 August 2020. Ad26.COV2.S consisted of a replication-incompetent adenovirus type 26 vector by which a prefusion-stabilized SARS-CoV-2 spike protein from the original Wuhan strain was expressed.

The chain joins TRBV3-1 (or the pseudogene TRBV3-2) to TRBJ2-5; the D region is possibly TRBD1 or TRBD2, each matching across 5 bases. The material sequenced was peripheral blood, taken in a trial of Ad26.COV2.S vaccine versus placebo. The sequence was collected from a person aged 18 to 59 who received the Ad26.COV2.S COVID-19 vaccine or a placebo. The CDR3 reads CASSPMRGETQYF. The sequenced DNA: TGTGCCAGCAGCCCTATGAGGGGAGAGACCCAGTACTTC.